This T cell receptor beta chain was recorded in a study of control samples from healthy donors and cancer patients. This CDR3 comprises 15 residues. Between the trimmed V and J ends, which lost 4 bases and 3 bases, there was a span of 15 bases. Germline V gene data show CDR1 as SGHDN and CDR2 as FVKESK. TCRdb keeps only in-frame clones here, not all; method: immunoSEQ multiplex PCR. The sample holds about 110,000 clones, around 89% seen once. The chain joins TRBV14 to TRBJ1-2; D perhaps matches TRBD1 (5 bases). The clonotype comes from a woman in her forties or fifties in good health. Sequenced material: blood. The CDR3 bases are TGTGCCAGCAGCCGCCGGGACTGGGAATACTATGGCTACACCTTC. It yields the protein CASSRRDWEYYGYTF.